This record concerns one T cell receptor (beta chain) sequence. As yet, its antigen is unknown. The PCR had 60 Vbeta and 13 Jbeta primers. Some clones are missing from TCRdb's copy, which holds only in-frame ones; the method was immunoSEQ multiplex PCR. Of under 150,000 clones in the sample, more than 65% are singletons; the top ten hold roughly 2.5%. The data were taken from a study of cytomegalovirus exposure and HLA in healthy donors. On the study more broadly: The 100 million to 140 million unique TCR beta sequences, from roughly 170 million T cells, were found by an earlier analysis.

V shed 4 bases and J shed 0 bases, with 11 bases lying between them. Germline-derived CDR1 and CDR2 are SGHTA and FQGNSA. This CDR3 spans 15 amino acids. Findings of the study overall: It was taken for granted in presence/absence analyses that sequencing depth across donors was roughly uniform. Reports state that TCR beta sequences accurately predicted most subjects' HLA-A and HLA-B alleles. A previous analysis found most TCR beta V segments productive roughly 90% or roughly 30% of the time.

This TCR was recovered from a man between 50 and 59 years old in good health and CMV-seronegative. The sequenced material came from PBMCs. The chain has TRBV7-2 and TRBJ2-3; weak D call: TRBD2 (6 bases). The CDR3 sequence is CASSSLAISTDTQYF. DNA for the CDR3: TGTGCCAGCAGCTCGCTAGCGATTAGCACAGATACGCAGTATTTT.